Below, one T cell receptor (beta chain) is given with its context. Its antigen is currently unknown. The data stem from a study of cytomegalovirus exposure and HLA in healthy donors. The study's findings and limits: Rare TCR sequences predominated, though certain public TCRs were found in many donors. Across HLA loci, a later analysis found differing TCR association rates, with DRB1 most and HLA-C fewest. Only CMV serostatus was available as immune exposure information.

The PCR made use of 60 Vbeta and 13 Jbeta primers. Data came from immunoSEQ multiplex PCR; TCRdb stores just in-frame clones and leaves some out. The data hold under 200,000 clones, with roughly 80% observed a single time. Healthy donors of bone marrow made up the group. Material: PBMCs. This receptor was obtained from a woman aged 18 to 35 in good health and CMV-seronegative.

Written as DNA, the CDR3 is TGTGCCAGCAGCACCGGCTCCGGGACACTAAATGAAAAACTGTTTTTT. It specifies CASSTGSGTLNEKLFF. The chain recombines TRBV7-9 with TRBJ1-4; D possibly corresponds to TRBD1 (6 bases). Trimming shortened V by 5 bases and J by 5 bases, and 18 bases separated the two germline ends. The V gene's germline CDR1 is SEHNR and CDR2 FQNEAQ (reference sequence). CDR3 size: 16 residues.